This T cell receptor beta chain derives from a study of Graves' ophthalmopathy and Graves' hyperthyroidism. Study in general: Researchers obtained peripheral blood at initial diagnosis, before any treatment had begun.

Scientists amplified the TCR beta CDR3 regions from RNA transcripts. An initial RT-PCR round employing HTBI primers preceded a second-round multiplex PCR. TCRdb reprocessed the multiplex PCR reads with MiXCR, giving one entry per CDR3 protein. Among roughly 420,000 distinct CDR3 sequences, roughly 20% were seen once, and the ten largest hold 2.5% to 3.5%. With 4 bases clipped from V and 5 bases from J, the junction kept 5 bases outside the gene matches. From germline, CDR1 is SGHVS and CDR2 FQNEAQ. The length of the CDR3 is 15 residues. The sequencing input was peripheral blood. This TCR derives from a young woman with stable Graves' hyperthyroidism. The chain employs TRBV7-8 and TRBJ1-5; TRBD1 matches 10 bases. The CDR3 reads CASSSGTGDDQPQHF. For the CDR3, the DNA is TGTGCCAGCAGCTCCGGGACAGGGGACGATCAGCCCCAGCATTTT.